Reported below is one TCR beta chain. Germline V gene lookup returns CDR1 MNHEY and CDR2 SVGEGT. Trimming removed 3 bases from V and 5 bases from J, with 16 bases in between. The CDR3 runs to 15 residues. Data came from immunoSEQ multiplex PCR; TCRdb stores just in-frame clones and leaves some out. The table lists under 500,000 clones, about 90% of them singletons, with less than 2% in the top ten. The sample's treatment: around 19 received Ad26.COV2.S at low or high dose, single or two shots; about 5 received placebo; per-sample allocation not given. Specimens were obtained on day 63 following the first vaccine or placebo injection. Donor was an adult aged 18-55 years in Boston. This entry belongs to a study of Ad26.COV2.S vaccination and SARS-CoV-2 variants. Study-level background: Trial arm assignment for the donor was COV1001 Ad26.COV2.S. The study gave Ad26.COV2.S intramuscularly, once or twice 56 days apart.

This sequence was found in a person aged 18-60 years who received the Ad26.COV2.S COVID-19 vaccine or a placebo. This chain links TRBV6-2 or TRBV6-3 with TRBJ2-5; D is unclear. This material consisted of peripheral blood, taken in a trial of Ad26.COV2.S vaccine versus placebo. CDR3 amino acids: CASSYMTGESETQYF. The CDR3, as DNA: TGTGCCAGCAGTTATATGACCGGCGAGTCGGAGACCCAGTACTTC.